A single sample gave rise to the 10 T cell receptor beta chains below, sequenced in a study of control samples from healthy donors and cancer patients. Libraries were prepared by immunoSEQ multiplex PCR; TCRdb keeps only in-frame clonotypes and omits some of them. The sample shows tens of thousands of clones, roughly 90% of them seen only once. The source material was PBMCs. The source is a woman aged 55 to 70 with head and neck cancer.

The V and J genes are TRBV19 and TRBJ2-5, with no clear D. Germline-derived CDR1 and CDR2 are LNHDA and SQIVND (reference sequence). The CDR3 spans 13 residues. Deletions cut 3 bases from V and 5 bases from J, with 10 bases between. CDR3 residues: CASSISIPETQYF. The CDR3 DNA reads as TGTGCCAGTAGTATTAGCATTCCGGAGACCCAGTACTTC. The full variable domain, its missing parts supplied by reference TRBV19 and TRBJ2-5, is DGGITQSPKYLFRKEGQNVTLSCEQNLNHDAMYWYRQDPGQGLRLIYYSQIVNDFQKGDIAEGYSVSREKKESFPLTVTSAQKNPTAFYLCASSISIPETQYFGPGTRLLVL.

This clone was detected once. This chain links TRBV6-2 or TRBV6-3 with TRBJ1-4, with TRBD1 matching over 7 bases. V shed 5 bases, J shed 0 bases, and the junction held 9 bases outside the gene matches. The germline CDR1 and CDR2 sequences are MNHEY and SVGEGT. This CDR3 is 17 amino acids long. The CDR3: CASSRTGVGATNEKLFF. The CDR3 DNA follows: TGTGCCAGCAGTAGAACAGGGGTCGGAGCAACTAATGAAAAACTGTTTTTT.

The chain carries TRBV10-2 and TRBJ2-1, with D possibly TRBD1 on 6 matching bases. The V end lost 5 bases, the J end lost 0 bases, and 14 bases lay between the germline ends. Per the germline V gene, CDR1 is WSHSY and CDR2 is SAAADI. The CDR3 sequence is 16 residues long. CDR3 protein: CASSRTGISSYNEQFF. DNA of the CDR3: TGCGCCAGCAGTAGAACAGGGATTAGCTCCTACAATGAGCAGTTCTTC.

The chain is built from TRBV18 and TRBJ2-5, with 7 bases that match TRBD2. The CDR3 loop spans 15 amino acids. Germline values: CDR1 KGHSH, CDR2 LQKENI. After removal of 3 bases from V and 3 bases from J, the junction contained 7 bases not matched to a gene. The chain's CDR3 is CASSPPGTTKETQYF. The CDR3 DNA reads TGTGCCAGCTCACCTCCCGGGACTACAAAAGAGACCCAGTACTTC.

A few counts support this clone. The chain has TRBV24-1 and TRBJ2-3; 13 bases match TRBD2. The V segment lost 9 bases and the J segment 3 bases; nucleotides outside the gene matches: 11. There are 17 residues in the CDR3. CDR1 and CDR2 from the germline V gene are KGHDR and SFDVKD. CDR3: CATGRTSGGKGTDTQYF. CDR3 bases: TGTGCCACCGGCAGGACTAGCGGGGGAAAAGGGACAGATACGCAGTATTTT.

V usage is TRBV7-2 and J usage is TRBJ1-5, with D tentatively TRBD1 (6 bases). Germline V gene data show CDR1 as SGHTA and CDR2 as FQGNSA. With 0 bases removed from V and 1 base from J, the gap between germline ends came to 7 bases. The CDR3 is made up of 15 amino acids. CDR3 in DNA: TGTGCCAGCAGCTTAGCACAGGGAAGCAATCAGCCCCAGCATTTT. Its protein product is CASSLAQGSNQPQHF.

The J gene is TRBJ2-7, the V gene TRBV28; TRBD2 agrees at 8 bases. Trimming took 7 bases from V and 0 from J; bases not matched to a gene: 11. The germline gives CDR1 MDHEN, CDR2 SYDVKM. The CDR3 sequence is 16 residues long. DNA for the CDR3: TGTGCCAGCAATGCCCAGACGGGGGGGGTCTCCTACGAGCAGTACTTC. Translation gives CASNAQTGGVSYEQYF.

The rearrangement links TRBV30 to TRBJ2-7; either TRBD1 or TRBD2 may fit D (7 bases each). V lost 4 bases to trimming and J lost 3 bases, with 13 bases between them. There are 13 residues in the CDR3. CDR1 and CDR2 from the germline V gene are GTSNPN and SVGIG (reference sequence). The chain's CDR3 is CAWNPGGGYEQYF. The CDR3 DNA is TGTGCCTGGAACCCAGGGGGGGGCTACGAGCAGTACTTC. Looking up the rest from reference TRBV30 and TRBJ2-7 gives the full variable domain: SQTIHQWPATLVQPVGSPLSLECTVEGTSNPNLYWYRQAAGRGLQLLFYSVGIGQISSEVPQNLSASRPQDRQFILSSKKLLLSDSGFYLCAWNPGGGYEQYFGPGTRLTVT.

V usage is TRBV10-3 and J usage is TRBJ2-7, with D unresolved. The CDR3 length is 10 residues. V shed 11 bases and J shed 4 bases, with 9 bases lying between them. Germline CDR1 and CDR2: ENHRY and SYGVKD. The CDR3 DNA reads as TGTGCCGCCGGTGGGTACGAGCAGTACTTC. Its protein product is CAAGGYEQYF.

The chain employs TRBV13 and TRBJ2-3; 8 bases map to TRBD2. V gave up 2 bases and J gave up 4 bases; unmatched junction bases: 2. This CDR3 is 14 amino acids long. Germline values: CDR1 PRHDT, CDR2 FYEKMQ (reference sequence). The CDR3 sequence: CASSLPGRADTQYF. CDR3 bases: TGTGCCAGCAGCTTACCCGGGAGGGCAGATACGCAGTATTTT.